A selection of T cell receptor beta chains follows, all from one sample in a study of cytomegalovirus exposure and HLA in healthy donors. The protocol was immunoSEQ multiplex PCR, while the TCRdb copy is restricted to in-frame clones and leaves out a portion. Of roughly 280,000 clones detected, 80% to 90% appear once; the ten largest clones hold roughly 0.99%. Sequencing input: PBMCs. The receptor set was obtained from a woman aged 18-29 years in good health and CMV-seronegative. Both conserved end residues are part of each CDR3. The order of the fields is V gene, clone size, D gene, J gene, CDR3 DNA, CDR3 protein. The D gene is left open where the match is weak. The size of a clone is reported for some rows only, either as once, few or many, or as a class for expanded clones.

TRBV4-3	.	TRBD1	TRBJ2-7	TGCGCCAGCAGCCAAGACAGGGGGCCCTACGAGCAGTACTTC	CASSQDRGPYEQYF
TRBV7-9	once	.	TRBJ2-4	TGTGCCAGCAGCTTAGAGGAGGGGGCCGGAAACATTCAGTACTTC	CASSLEEGAGNIQYF
TRBV2	.	.	TRBJ2-1	TGTGCCAGCAGTGAGAGGAGGGTAACCTACAATGAGCAGTTCTTC	CASSERRVTYNEQFF
TRBV28	once	TRBD1	TRBJ1-2	TGTGCCAGCAGTAACTTACCGGGACAGACTACTAATGGCTACACCTTC	CASSNLPGQTTNGYTF
TRBV28	.	TRBD1	TRBJ1-2	TGTGCCAGCAGTTCTCCGGGACAGGAGGGTTATGGCTACACCTTC	CASSSPGQEGYGYTF
TRBV6-1	.	TRBD1	TRBJ2-3	TGTGCCAGCAGGATTTGGGACAGTTCCGCAGATACGCAGTATTTT	CASRIWDSSADTQYF
TRBV5-6	.	TRBD2	TRBJ2-1	TGTGCCAGCAGCATAGGACTAGCGGAAAATGAGCAGTTCTTC	CASSIGLAENEQFF
TRBV7-3	.	.	TRBJ2-1	TGTGCCAGCAGCTCCCGGTTAACCGGGAGCTCCTACAATGAGCAGTTCTTC	CASSSRLTGSSYNEQFF
TRBV11-2	.	TRBD1	TRBJ1-6	TGTGCCAGCAGCTCCGGGACAGGGAGGGTTGGTTCACCCCTCCACTTT	CASSSGTGRVGSPLHF
TRBV27	.	.	TRBJ1-4	TGTGCCAGCAGTGGCGGATATAATGAAAAACTGTTTTTT	CASSGGYNEKLFF
TRBV27	few	.	TRBJ2-4	TGTGCCAGCAGTGTGACAGGGAGGAGAAACATTCAGTACTTC	CASSVTGRRNIQYF
TRBV11-3	.	.	TRBJ2-1	TGTGCCAGCAGCTTAGGTGTTACAGCCAGTTCTTACAATGAGCAGTTCTTC	CASSLGVTASSYNEQFF
TRBV19	.	TRBD1	TRBJ1-2	TGTGCCAGTAGTATAGACCCGACAGGGCGCTATGGCTACACCTTC	CASSIDPTGRYGYTF
TRBV5-4	.	.	TRBJ2-3	TGTGCCAGCAGCCCTAGTCACGGGGGTGCTAGCACAGATACGCAGTATTTT	CASSPSHGGASTDTQYF
TRBV5-1	.	TRBD2	TRBJ2-7	TGCGCCAGCAGCCGGACTAGCGGAGGGGACCCCTACGAGCAGTACTTC	CASSRTSGGDPYEQYF
TRBV2	.	TRBD1	TRBJ1-5	TGTGCCAGCAGCTCTGACAGGGTAGGAACGCCCCAGCATTTT	CASSSDRVGTPQHF
TRBV27	few	.	TRBJ2-7	TGTGCCAGCAGTGGCCGTGATACCTCTTACGAGCAGTACTTC	CASSGRDTSYEQYF
TRBV30	.	TRBD2	TRBJ2-5	TGTGCCTGGAGTGTGAGTAGGACTAGCGGAGGCACCCAAGAGACCCAGTACTTC	CAWSVSRTSGGTQETQYF
TRBV5-1	.	TRBD2	TRBJ2-5	TGCGCCAGCAGCTGGCCCGGACTAGCGGGAGAGACCCAGTACTTC	CASSWPGLAGETQYF
TRBV5-1	.	TRBD2	TRBJ2-7	TGCGCCAGCAGCTTGGCTGAAGGGGAGGGGGAGCAGTACTTC	CASSLAEGEGEQYF
TRBV30	.	TRBD1	TRBJ2-6	TGTGCCTGGGGACAGGGGCAGGTTTCTGGGGCCAACGTCCTGACTTTC	CAWGQGQVSGANVLTF
TRBV27	.	.	TRBJ1-2	TGTGCCAGCAGTTTTGAGGGTAACTATGGCTACACCTTC	CASSFEGNYGYTF
TRBV27	.	TRBD2	TRBJ2-1	TGTGCCAGCAGTTTATTACCCGGGGGGGCGAATAATGAGCAGTTCTTC	CASSLLPGGANNEQFF
TRBV4-1	once	.	TRBJ1-1	TGCGCCAGCAGCGCCCAGAGGGCCGAAGCTTTCTTT	CASSAQRAEAFF
TRBV10-2	.	TRBD1	TRBJ2-7	TGCGCCAGCAGCCCGGGACAGCGTACGTACGAGCAGTACTTC	CASSPGQRTYEQYF
TRBV4-3	.	TRBD2	TRBJ2-7	TGCGCCAGCAGCCAAGAAGGGCGGGGGGCCCCCTACGAGCAGTACTTC	CASSQEGRGAPYEQYF
TRBV7-2	.	.	TRBJ2-7	TGTGCCAGCAGCTTAACGGTCTTAAGCTCCTACGAGCAGTACTTC	CASSLTVLSSYEQYF
TRBV27	.	TRBD2	TRBJ2-7	TGTGCCAGCAGTTTGAGCGGGGACGAGCAGTACTTC	CASSLSGDEQYF
TRBV6-1	.	TRBD2	TRBJ2-1	TGTGCCAGCAGTGAGGGACTAGCGGGAGGGAATGAGCAGTTCTTC	CASSEGLAGGNEQFF
TRBV6-5	few	TRBD1	TRBJ1-1	TGTGCCAGCAGTTACGGAAGGGGGCTTATGAACACTGAAGCTTTCTTT	CASSYGRGLMNTEAFF
TRBV7-2	few	.	TRBJ1-2	TGTGCCAGCAGCCTACACGGCTCAGAGGTCTTTGGCTACACCTTC	CASSLHGSEVFGYTF
TRBV10-3	.	.	TRBJ1-5	TGTGCCATCAGTGATCTTAATCAGCCCCAGCATTTT	CAISDLNQPQHF
TRBV5-1	.	TRBD1	TRBJ2-7	TGCGCCAGCAGCTTCACCCGGGACAGCTACGAGCAGTACTTC	CASSFTRDSYEQYF
TRBV7-9	.	TRBD1	TRBJ1-4	TGTGCCAGCAGCCTACAGGGGACAGACAATGAAAAACTGTTTTTT	CASSLQGTDNEKLFF
TRBV5-1	once	.	TRBJ2-1	TGCGCCAGCAGCTTGGCTTACTATGAGCAGTTCTTC	CASSLAYYEQFF
TRBV2	.	TRBD1	TRBJ2-1	TGTGCCAGCGGGTTCCGCCCCGGGACAGGATACAATGAGCAGTTCTTC	CASGFRPGTGYNEQFF
TRBV4-1	.	.	TRBJ2-7	TGCGCCAGCAGCCAAGGGCAGGGTGACTACGAGCAGTACTTC	CASSQGQGDYEQYF
TRBV5-6	.	.	TRBJ1-3	TGTGCCAGCAGCTTGGCAGGGCTTGGAAACACCATATATTTT	CASSLAGLGNTIYF
TRBV5-1	once	.	TRBJ1-1	TGCGCCAGCAGCTTGGTAAGAGACACTGAAGCTTTCTTT	CASSLVRDTEAFF
TRBV27	.	.	TRBJ1-5	TGTGCCAGCAGTTTATTACCAGGGGCAGGGAATCAGCCCCAGCATTTT	CASSLLPGAGNQPQHF
TRBV6-1	.	.	TRBJ2-7	TGTGCCAGCAGTGTGTATGACAGTCTCTCCTACGAGCAGTACTTC	CASSVYDSLSYEQYF
TRBV28	.	TRBD1	TRBJ2-7	TGTGCCAGCAGTTTCTGGGACAGGGTAATCGAGCAGTACTTC	CASSFWDRVIEQYF
TRBV28	.	.	TRBJ2-3	TGTGCCAGCAGTTACCCGGGCGGTACAGGGGATACGCAGTATTTT	CASSYPGGTGDTQYF
TRBV20-1	.	.	TRBJ1-3	TGCAGTGCTTACCGGGGAAACACCATATATTTT	CSAYRGNTIYF
TRBV6-6	.	TRBD1	TRBJ1-2	TGTGCCATCTCGGACAGGGCGAAAGATGGCTACACCTTC	CAISDRAKDGYTF
TRBV2	.	.	TRBJ2-3	TGTGCCAGCACGCCGGCGGGGACGACCACAGATACGCAGTATTTT	CASTPAGTTTDTQYF
TRBV4-3	.	.	TRBJ1-3	TGCGCCAGCAGCCAAGATTGGGGGGGTAATCCGGACACCATATATTTT	CASSQDWGGNPDTIYF
TRBV2	once	.	TRBJ2-2	TGTGCCAGCAGCGGCCGGGTCAACACCGGGGAGCTGTTTTTT	CASSGRVNTGELFF
TRBV30	.	.	TRBJ1-5	TGTGCCTGGAGCCGAGGACTGAATAATCAGCCCCAGCATTTT	CAWSRGLNNQPQHF
TRBV27	.	.	TRBJ2-7	TGTGCCAGCAGAAGGGGCCCTGCTCCCTCCTACGAGCAGTACTTC	CASRRGPAPSYEQYF
TRBV5-4	.	.	TRBJ1-3	TGTGCCAGCACTCTTGACAGGTCAGGAAACACCATATATTTT	CASTLDRSGNTIYF
TRBV9	.	.	TRBJ1-1	TGTGCCAGCAGCGTATACGAGGCTGAAGCTTTCTTT	CASSVYEAEAFF
TRBV9	.	TRBD1	TRBJ2-5	TGTGCCAGCAGCATGACAGGGGGTAGAGAGACCCAGTACTTC	CASSMTGGRETQYF
TRBV29-1	.	TRBD1	TRBJ2-7	TGCAGCGCCGGGACAGGGCAGAACGAGCAGTACTTC	CSAGTGQNEQYF
TRBV5-6	.	TRBD1	TRBJ2-7	TGTGCCAGCACCTCTCCGGACAGGGGGCAGTACGAGCAGTACTTC	CASTSPDRGQYEQYF